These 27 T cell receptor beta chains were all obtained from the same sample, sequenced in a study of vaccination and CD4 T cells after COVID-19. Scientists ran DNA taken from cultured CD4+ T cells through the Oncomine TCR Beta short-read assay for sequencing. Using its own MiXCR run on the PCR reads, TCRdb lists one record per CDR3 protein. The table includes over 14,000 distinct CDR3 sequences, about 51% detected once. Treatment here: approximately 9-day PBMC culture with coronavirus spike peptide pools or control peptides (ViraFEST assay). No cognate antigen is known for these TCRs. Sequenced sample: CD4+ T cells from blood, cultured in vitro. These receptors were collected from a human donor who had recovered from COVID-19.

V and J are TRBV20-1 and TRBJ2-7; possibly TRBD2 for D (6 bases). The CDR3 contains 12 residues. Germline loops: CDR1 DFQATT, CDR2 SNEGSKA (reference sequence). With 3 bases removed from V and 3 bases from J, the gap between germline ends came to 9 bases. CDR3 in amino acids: CSASGRIYEQYF. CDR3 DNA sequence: TGCAGTGCTAGCGGGAGAATCTACGAGCAGTACTTC.

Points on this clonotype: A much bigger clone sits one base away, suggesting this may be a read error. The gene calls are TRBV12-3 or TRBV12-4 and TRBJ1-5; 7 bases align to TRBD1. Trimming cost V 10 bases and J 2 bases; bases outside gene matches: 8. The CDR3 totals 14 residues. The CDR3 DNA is TGTGCCAACAGCCCAACAGGGGGCAATCAGCCCCAGCATTTT. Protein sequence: CANSPTGGNQPQHF.

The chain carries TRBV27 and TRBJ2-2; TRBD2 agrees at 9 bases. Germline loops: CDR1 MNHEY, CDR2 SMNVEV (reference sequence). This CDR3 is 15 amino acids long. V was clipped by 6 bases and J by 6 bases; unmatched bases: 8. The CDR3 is CASSPFGGRAGELFF. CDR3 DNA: TGTGCCAGCAGCCCTTTCGGCGGGAGGGCCGGGGAGCTGTTTTTT.

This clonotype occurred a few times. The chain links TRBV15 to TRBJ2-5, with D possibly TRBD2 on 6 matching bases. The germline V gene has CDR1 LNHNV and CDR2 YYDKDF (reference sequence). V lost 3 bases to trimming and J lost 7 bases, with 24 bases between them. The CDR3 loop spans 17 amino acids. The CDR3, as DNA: TGTGCCACCAGCAGGGGCGGGACGACAATGTCTATGGGGACCCAGTACTTC. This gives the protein CATSRGGTTMSMGTQYF.

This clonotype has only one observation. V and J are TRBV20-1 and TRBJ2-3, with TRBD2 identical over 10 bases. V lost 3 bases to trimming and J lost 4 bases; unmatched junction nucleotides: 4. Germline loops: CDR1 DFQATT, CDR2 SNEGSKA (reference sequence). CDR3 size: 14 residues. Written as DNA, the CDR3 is TGCAGTGCTAGGAGACTAGCGGGCTCAGATACGCAGTATTTT. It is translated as CSARRLAGSDTQYF.

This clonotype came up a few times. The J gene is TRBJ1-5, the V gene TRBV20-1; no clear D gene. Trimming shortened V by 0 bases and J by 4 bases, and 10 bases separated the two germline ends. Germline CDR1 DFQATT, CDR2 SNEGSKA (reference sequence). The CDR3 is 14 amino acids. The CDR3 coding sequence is TGCAGTGCTAGAGAGGCTGAAGCAAATCAGCCCCAGCATTTT. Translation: CSAREAEANQPQHF.

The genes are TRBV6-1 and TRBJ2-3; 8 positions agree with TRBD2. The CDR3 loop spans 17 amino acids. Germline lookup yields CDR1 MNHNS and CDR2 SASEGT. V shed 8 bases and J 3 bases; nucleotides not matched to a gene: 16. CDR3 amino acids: CASCILSAGESTDTQYF. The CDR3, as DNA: TGTGCCAGCTGCATTCTCTCAGCGGGAGAATCGACAGATACGCAGTATTTT.

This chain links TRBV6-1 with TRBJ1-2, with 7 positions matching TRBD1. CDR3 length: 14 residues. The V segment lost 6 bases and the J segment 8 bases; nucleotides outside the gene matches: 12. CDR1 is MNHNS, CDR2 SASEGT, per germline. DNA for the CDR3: TGTGCCAGCAGATATTTGCGACAGGGAGCGGGCTACACCTTC. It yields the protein CASRYLRQGAGYTF.

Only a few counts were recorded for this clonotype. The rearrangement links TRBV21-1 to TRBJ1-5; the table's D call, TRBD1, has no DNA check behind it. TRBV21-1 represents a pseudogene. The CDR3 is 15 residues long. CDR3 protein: CASEGRDSCNVPQHF. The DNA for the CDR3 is TGTGCCAGCGAAGGCCGGGACAGCTGCAACGTGCCCCAGCATTTT.

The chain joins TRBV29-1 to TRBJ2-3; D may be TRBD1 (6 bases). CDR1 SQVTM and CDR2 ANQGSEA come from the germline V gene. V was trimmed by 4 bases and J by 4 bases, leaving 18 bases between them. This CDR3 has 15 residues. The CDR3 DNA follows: TGCAGCGTTGTAGGTTGGGGACACGGGGCAGATACGCAGTATTTT. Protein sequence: CSVVGWGHGADTQYF.

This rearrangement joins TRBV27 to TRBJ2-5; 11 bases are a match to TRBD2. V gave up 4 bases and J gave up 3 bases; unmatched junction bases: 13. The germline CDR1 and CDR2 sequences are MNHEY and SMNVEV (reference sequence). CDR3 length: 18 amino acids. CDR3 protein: CASSSKFRGLAVEETQYF. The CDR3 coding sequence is TGTGCCAGCAGTTCGAAGTTTCGGGGACTAGCGGTAGAAGAGACCCAGTACTTC.

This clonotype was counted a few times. CDR3 coding DNA: TGTGCCAGTACCCCTTCGGGCGGGGACTATAGCAATCAGCCCCAGCATTTT. Translating gives CASTPSGGDYSNQPQHF. V and J are TRBV19 and TRBJ1-5, with D maybe TRBD1 (5 bases). The CDR3 runs to 17 residues. Germline CDR1 reads LNHDA; CDR2 reads SQIVND (reference sequence). The V gene lost 7 bases and the J gene lost 0 bases, with 19 bases spanning the gap.

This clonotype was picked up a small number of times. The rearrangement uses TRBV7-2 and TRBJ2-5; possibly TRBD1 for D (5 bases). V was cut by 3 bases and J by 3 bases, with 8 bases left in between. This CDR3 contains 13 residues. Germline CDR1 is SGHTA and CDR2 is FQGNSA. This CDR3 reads CASSLGQEETQYF. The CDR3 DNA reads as TGTGCCAGCAGCTTGGGGCAAGAAGAGACCCAGTACTTC.

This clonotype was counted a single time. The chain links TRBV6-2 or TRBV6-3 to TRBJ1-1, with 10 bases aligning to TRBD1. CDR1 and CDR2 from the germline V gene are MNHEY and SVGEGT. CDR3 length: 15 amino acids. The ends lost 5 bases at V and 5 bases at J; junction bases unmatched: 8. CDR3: CASSTKTGGFTEAFF. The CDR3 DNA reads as TGTGCCAGCAGTACGAAGACAGGGGGCTTTACTGAAGCTTTCTTT.

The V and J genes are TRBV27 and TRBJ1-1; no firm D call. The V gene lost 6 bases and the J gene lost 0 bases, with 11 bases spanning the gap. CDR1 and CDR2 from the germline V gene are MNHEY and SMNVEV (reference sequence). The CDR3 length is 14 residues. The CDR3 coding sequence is TGTGCCAGCAGATCAGAAGTCATGAACACTGAAGCTTTCTTT. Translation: CASRSEVMNTEAFF.

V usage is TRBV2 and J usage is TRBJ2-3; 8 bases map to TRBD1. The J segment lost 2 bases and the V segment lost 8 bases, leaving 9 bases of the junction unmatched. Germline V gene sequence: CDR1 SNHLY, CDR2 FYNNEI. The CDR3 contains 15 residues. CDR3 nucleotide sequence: TGTGCCAGCCGACAGGGGCACTCCCCCACAGATACGCAGTATTTT. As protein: CASRQGHSPTDTQYF.

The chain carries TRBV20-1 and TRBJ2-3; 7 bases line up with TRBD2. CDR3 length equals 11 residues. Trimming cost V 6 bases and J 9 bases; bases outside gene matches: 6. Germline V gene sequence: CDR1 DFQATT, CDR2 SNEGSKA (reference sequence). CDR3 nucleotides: TGCAGTGCCCATAGGGGAGGGACGCAGTATTTT. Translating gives CSAHRGGTQYF.

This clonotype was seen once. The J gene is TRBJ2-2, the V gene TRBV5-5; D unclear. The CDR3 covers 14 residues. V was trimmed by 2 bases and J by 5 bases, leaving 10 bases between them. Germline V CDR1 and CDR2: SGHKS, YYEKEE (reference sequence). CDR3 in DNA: TGTGCCAGCAGCTTTCAGCTAGGGACCGGGGAGCTGTTTTTT. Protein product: CASSFQLGTGELFF.

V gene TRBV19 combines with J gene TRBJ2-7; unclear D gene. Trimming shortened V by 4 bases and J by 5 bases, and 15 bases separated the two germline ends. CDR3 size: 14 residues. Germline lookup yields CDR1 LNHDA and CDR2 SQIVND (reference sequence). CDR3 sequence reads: CASSTSTLTNEQYF. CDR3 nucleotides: TGTGCCAGTAGTACGTCGACTTTGACCAACGAGCAGTACTTC.

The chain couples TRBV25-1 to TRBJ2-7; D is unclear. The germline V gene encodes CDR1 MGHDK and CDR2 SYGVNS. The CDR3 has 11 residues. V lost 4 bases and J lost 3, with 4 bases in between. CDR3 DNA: TGTGCCAGCAGTGGGGGCTACGAGCAGTACTTC. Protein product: CASSGGYEQYF.

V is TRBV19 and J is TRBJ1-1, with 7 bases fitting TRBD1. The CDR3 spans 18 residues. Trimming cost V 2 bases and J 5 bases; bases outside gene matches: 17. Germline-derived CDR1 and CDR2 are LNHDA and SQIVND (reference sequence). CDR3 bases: TGTGCCAGTAGTATATCGGTGGGTAGGGGGCGAGGTTATACTGAAGCTTTCTTT. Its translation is CASSISVGRGRGYTEAFF.

CDR3 residues: CSASGTGVTEAFF. The DNA for the CDR3 is TGCAGTGCTAGCGGGACAGGGGTCACTGAAGCTTTCTTT. The chain couples TRBV20-1 to TRBJ1-1, with TRBD1 identical over 10 bases. The trim removed 3 bases at V and 4 bases at J, leaving 2 bases unmatched. This CDR3 comprises 13 residues. Germline V gives CDR1 DFQATT, CDR2 SNEGSKA (reference sequence).

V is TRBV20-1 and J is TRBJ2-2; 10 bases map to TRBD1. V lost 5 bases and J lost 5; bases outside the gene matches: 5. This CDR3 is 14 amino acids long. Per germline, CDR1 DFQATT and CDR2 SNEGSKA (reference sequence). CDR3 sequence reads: CSAETGGFTGELFF. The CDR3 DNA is TGCAGTGCTGAGACAGGGGGCTTTACCGGGGAGCTGTTTTTT.

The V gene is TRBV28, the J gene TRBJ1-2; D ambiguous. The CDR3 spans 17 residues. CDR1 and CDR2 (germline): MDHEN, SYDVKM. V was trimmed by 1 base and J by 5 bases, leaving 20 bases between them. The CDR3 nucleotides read TGTGCCAGCAGTTTATACATTACGGGAGGGAGCATGTATGGCTACACCTTC. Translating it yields CASSLYITGGSMYGYTF.

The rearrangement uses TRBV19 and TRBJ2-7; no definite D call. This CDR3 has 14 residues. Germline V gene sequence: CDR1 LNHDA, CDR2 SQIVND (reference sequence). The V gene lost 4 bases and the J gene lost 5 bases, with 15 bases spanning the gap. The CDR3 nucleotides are TGTGCCAGTAGTAGAGTGAGTAATCGGGACGAGCAGTACTTC. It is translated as CASSRVSNRDEQYF.

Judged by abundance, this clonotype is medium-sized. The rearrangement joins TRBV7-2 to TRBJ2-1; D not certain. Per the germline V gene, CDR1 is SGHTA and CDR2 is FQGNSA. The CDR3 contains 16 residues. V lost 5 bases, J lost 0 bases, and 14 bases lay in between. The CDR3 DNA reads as TGTGCCAGCAGCCCCACCACACGCGGCTCCTACAATGAGCAGTTCTTC. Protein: CASSPTTRGSYNEQFF.

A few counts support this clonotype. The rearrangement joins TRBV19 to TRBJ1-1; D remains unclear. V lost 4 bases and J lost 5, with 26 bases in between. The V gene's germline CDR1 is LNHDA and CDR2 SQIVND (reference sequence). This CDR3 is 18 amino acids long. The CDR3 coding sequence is TGTGCCAGTAGTACACGGGTCCAAAATCTCCCAAGGAGGACTGAAGCTTTCTTT. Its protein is CASSTRVQNLPRRTEAFF. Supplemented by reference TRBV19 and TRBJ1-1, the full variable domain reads DGGITQSPKYLFRKEGQNVTLSCEQNLNHDAMYWYRQDPGQGLRLIYYSQIVNDFQKGDIAEGYSVSREKKESFPLTVTSAQKNPTAFYLCASSTRVQNLPRRTEAFFGQGTRLTVV.